Given below is one TCR beta chain in context. The antigen remains unidentified. Cells designated naive CD8 were CD45RO-negative and were positively selected for CCR7, with terminally differentiated effector memory CD45RA+ cells excluded. Libraries were prepared by immunoSEQ multiplex PCR; TCRdb keeps only in-frame clonotypes and omits some of them. The sample has hundreds of thousands of clones, about 96% seen once; the top ten hold around 0.1%. The data stem from a study of shared clonotypes between healthy human individuals. This CDR3 contains 14 residues. Trimming took 2 bases from V and 1 from J, leaving 8 bases between them. Germline loops: CDR1 MNHNY, CDR2 SVGAGI (reference sequence). Study results and limitations: Rarefaction gave evidence that sorted-subset sequencing remained incomplete despite large depth. Naive CD4 clonotypes overlapped across several donors at about 5%.

The specimen was naive CD8+ T cells sorted from blood. The TCR was taken from a woman in her twenties or thirties in good health. V gene TRBV6-6 combines with J gene TRBJ1-1; D is uncertain. As DNA, the CDR3 is TGTGCCAGCAGTTACGGGGTCGGGAACACTGAAGCTTTCTTT. The encoded protein is CASSYGVGNTEAFF.